Following are 24 T cell receptor beta chains from one sample sequenced in a study of blood T cell repertoires in COVID-19. Sequencing was performed with immunoSEQ multiplex PCR; in TCRdb, only in-frame clones are kept and a portion is missing. The sample shows a few hundred thousand clones, under 90% of them seen only once. The specimen sequenced was PBMCs or T cells enriched from blood (not recorded which). These receptors were obtained from a woman between 18 and 29 years old who had recovered from COVID-19.

The chain has TRBV29-1 and TRBJ1-1, with D maybe TRBD1 (5 bases). The germline V gene encodes CDR1 SQVTM and CDR2 ANQGSEA. V lost 3 bases to trimming and J lost 4 bases, with 9 bases between them. This CDR3 spans 12 amino acids. The CDR3 is CSVDDGGTEAFF. The CDR3 DNA reads TGCAGCGTTGATGACGGGGGCACTGAAGCTTTCTTT.

V and J are TRBV6-5 and TRBJ2-7, with 7 bases that match TRBD1. Germline V gene lookup returns CDR1 MNHEY and CDR2 SVGAGI. V was pared by 7 bases and J by 5 bases, with 8 bases of the junction left unmatched. This CDR3 has 13 residues. The CDR3 loop is CASNNLQGNEQYF. As DNA, the CDR3 is TGTGCCAGCAACAATTTACAGGGGAACGAGCAGTACTTC.

This clone was counted a single time. This rearrangement joins TRBV24-1 to TRBJ2-5; TRBD2 matches at 12 bases. This CDR3 is built from 17 residues. After removal of 4 bases from V and 5 bases from J, the junction contained 10 bases not matched to a gene. Germline V gene sequence: CDR1 KGHDR, CDR2 SFDVKD. The CDR3 nucleotides read TGTGCCACCAGTGACCTTCAACTAGCGGGAGGTGTGGAGACCCAGTACTTC. It yields the protein CATSDLQLAGGVETQYF.

The chain is built from TRBV11-2 and TRBJ1-6; D perhaps matches TRBD1 (5 bases). Trimming shortened V by 1 base and J by 11 bases, and 6 bases separated the two germline ends. In germline, CDR1 is SGHAT, CDR2 FQNNGV. This CDR3 region has 12 residues. The CDR3 sequence is CASSLVQAPLHF. The DNA of the CDR3 is TGTGCCAGCAGCTTAGTACAGGCACCCCTCCACTTT.

The gene calls are TRBV10-3 and TRBJ1-2; D gene ambiguous. The V end lost 3 bases, the J end lost 6 bases, and 11 bases lay between the germline ends. The CDR3 has 13 residues. Germline CDR1 and CDR2: ENHRY and SYGVKD. The CDR3, as DNA: TGTGCCATCAGTGATCCTGGACTAGATGGCTACACCTTC. This gives the protein CAISDPGLDGYTF.

This chain joins TRBV18 and TRBJ2-7; 8 bases align to TRBD2. CDR1 and CDR2 from the germline V gene are KGHSH and LQKENI. The CDR3 loop spans 15 amino acids. The V gene end was trimmed by 2 bases and the J gene end by 2 bases; junction bases not matched to a gene: 5. This CDR3 is CASSPFSGAPYEQYF. CDR3 DNA sequence: TGTGCCAGCTCACCATTTAGCGGGGCTCCCTACGAGCAGTACTTC.

This clone was seen a handful of times. The V gene is TRBV28, the J gene TRBJ1-1, with 10 nucleotides matching TRBD1. The junction had 8 bases not matched to a gene; V was cut back by 6 bases and J by 10 bases. Germline V lookup: CDR1 MDHEN, CDR2 SYDVKM. The CDR3 covers 13 residues. Here the CDR3 reads CASRLTGGGVAFF. CDR3 coding DNA: TGTGCCAGCAGGCTGACAGGGGGCGGAGTAGCTTTCTTT.

This clone was counted once. The J gene is TRBJ2-7, the V gene TRBV30; D is ambiguous. The CDR3 sequence is 14 residues long. V lost 2 bases, J lost 0 bases, and 11 bases lay in between. CDR1 is GTSNPN and CDR2 is SVGIG in the germline V gene (reference sequence). The CDR3 protein is CAWSRPRSSYEQYF. The CDR3 DNA sequence: TGTGCCTGGAGTCGCCCAAGGAGCTCCTACGAGCAGTACTTC.

In regard to this clone: This sample includes further DNA sequences coding for the same CDR3. The rearrangement joins TRBV4-1 to TRBJ2-7; TRBD1 is a possible D gene (6 bases). V was shortened by 1 base and J by 3 bases, with 10 bases between the two germline ends. The CDR3 is made up of 14 amino acids. Germline CDR1 MGHRA, CDR2 YSYEKL. The CDR3 DNA is TGCGCCAGCAGCCAAGCGACGGACAGCTACGAGCAGTACTTC. As protein: CASSQATDSYEQYF.

This clone was seen once. The chain combines TRBV28 with TRBJ1-1; TRBD1 might be the D (5 bases). This CDR3 spans 12 amino acids. The germline CDR1 and CDR2 sequences are MDHEN and SYDVKM. Trimming pared 11 bases from V and 3 bases from J, leaving 13 bases between. CDR3 nucleotide sequence: TGTGCCGTCGAGGCCAGGGACACTGAAGCTTTCTTT. Translated: CAVEARDTEAFF.

As regards this clone: Other DNA variants within this sample encode the same CDR3. The chain uses TRBV7-9 and TRBJ2-1; 7 positions agree with TRBD1. The V gene end was trimmed by 5 bases and the J gene end by 5 bases; junction bases not matched to a gene: 0. The CDR3 runs 12 residues. Per the germline V gene, CDR1 is SEHNR and CDR2 is FQNEAQ (reference sequence). The CDR3 here is CASSQGDNEQFF. CDR3 nucleotides: TGTGCCAGCAGCCAGGGGGACAATGAGCAGTTCTTC.

The chain joins TRBV9 to TRBJ2-1; 8 bases line up with TRBD2. Germline CDR1 is SGDLS and CDR2 is YYNGEE. CDR3 size: 13 residues. Trimming took 3 bases from V and 7 from J; bases not matched to a gene: 3. The CDR3 DNA sequence: TGTGCCAGCAGCGGGGCTAGCGGGAATGAGCAGTTCTTC. Amino acid sequence: CASSGASGNEQFF.

This clone came up once. The gene calls are TRBV28 and TRBJ1-2; 7 nucleotides align to TRBD1. J was trimmed by 3 bases and V by 10 bases; bases with no gene match: 5. There are 12 residues in the CDR3. Germline V gene sequence: CDR1 MDHEN, CDR2 SYDVKM. CDR3 nucleotides: TGTGCCATCGGACAGGCGGACTATGGCTACACCTTC. It specifies CAIGQADYGYTF.

V and J are TRBV5-1 and TRBJ2-7; 10 positions match TRBD1. There are 14 residues in the CDR3. The germline V gene encodes CDR1 SGHRS and CDR2 YFSETQ. V lost 2 bases, J lost 2 bases, and 1 base stayed unmatched. CDR3 bases: TGCGCCAGCAGCTTAGGACAGGGGGCCTACGAGCAGTACTTC. Translated: CASSLGQGAYEQYF.

The chain is built from TRBV28 and TRBJ2-1, with TRBD2 matching over 9 bases. This CDR3 has 15 amino acids. Germline V gives CDR1 MDHEN, CDR2 SYDVKM. The ends lost 6 bases at V and 7 bases at J; junction bases unmatched: 10. The CDR3 DNA sequence: TGTGCCAGCAGATCCCCAGGGGCGGGAGGGAATGAGCAGTTCTTC. It codes for CASRSPGAGGNEQFF.

This clone came up a few times. J is TRBJ1-1 and V is TRBV9; weak D call: TRBD1 (6 bases). With 3 bases removed from V and 3 bases from J, the gap between germline ends came to 15 bases. The CDR3 runs 15 residues. Germline assignment: CDR1 SGDLS and CDR2 YYNGEE. The CDR3 DNA is TGTGCCAGCAGCGCCTTCCCTGGGGGCGACACTGAAGCTTTCTTT. Its translation is CASSAFPGGDTEAFF.

The chain uses TRBV3-1 (or the pseudogene TRBV3-2) and TRBJ1-2, with unresolved D. Germline assignment: CDR1 LGHDT and CDR2 YNNKEL (reference sequence). The CDR3 is made up of 12 amino acids. With 4 bases removed from V and 8 bases from J, the gap between germline ends came to 11 bases. Here the CDR3 DNA reads TGTGCCAGCAGCCGAGGTCTGGAGGGCTACACCTTC. The encoded protein is CASSRGLEGYTF.

This chain uses TRBV5-5 with TRBJ2-3, with 8 bases that match TRBD2. The CDR3 has 16 residues. The junction had 8 bases not matched to a gene; V was cut back by 0 bases and J by 5 bases. Germline V gives CDR1 SGHKS, CDR2 YYEKEE (reference sequence). The CDR3 region is CASSLAGGGQGDTQYF. CDR3 bases: TGTGCCAGCAGCTTGGCGGGCGGGGGGCAAGGAGATACGCAGTATTTT.

The genes are TRBV13 and TRBJ1-1; D is ambiguous. V gave up 3 bases and J gave up 3 bases, with 8 bases separating them. Germline CDR1 and CDR2: PRHDT and FYEKMQ (reference sequence). The CDR3 sequence is 13 residues long. CDR3 coding DNA: TGTGCCAGCAGCTTCGGAGGGTACACTGAAGCTTTCTTT. It encodes CASSFGGYTEAFF.

This rearrangement joins TRBV5-1 to TRBJ1-4; 7 bases fit TRBD1. The CDR3 is 15 amino acids. J lost 3 bases, V lost 2 bases, and 4 bases had no gene match. Germline CDR1 reads SGHRS; CDR2 reads YFSETQ. The CDR3 coding sequence is TGCGCCAGCAGCTTCGACAGGGTCGCTAATGAAAAACTGTTTTTT. Protein product: CASSFDRVANEKLFF.

This clone was seen a single time. The V and J genes are TRBV7-9 and TRBJ2-1; TRBD2 matches at 8 bases. The ends lost 4 bases at V and 3 bases at J; junction bases unmatched: 14. This CDR3 contains 18 residues. The germline V gene has CDR1 SEHNR and CDR2 FQNEAQ (reference sequence). Written as DNA, the CDR3 is TGTGCCAGCAGCTCCACCCTCTTAGCGGGAATCAACTACAATGAGCAGTTCTTC. Protein: CASSSTLLAGINYNEQFF.

The V gene is TRBV2, the J gene TRBJ1-1, with TRBD1 identical over 10 bases. V lost 4 bases and J lost 6; bases outside the gene matches: 2. Germline V gene sequence: CDR1 SNHLY, CDR2 FYNNEI. The CDR3 runs to 13 residues. The CDR3 protein is CASSGQGAAEAFF. The CDR3 coding sequence is TGTGCCAGCAGTGGACAGGGGGCGGCTGAAGCTTTCTTT.

The V and J genes are TRBV27 and TRBJ2-7, with a possible D match to TRBD2 (6 bases). There are 14 residues in the CDR3. The V end lost 0 bases, the J end lost 7 bases, and 13 bases lay between the germline ends. Germline V lookup: CDR1 MNHEY, CDR2 SMNVEV (reference sequence). CDR3 residues: CASSLSGAGREQYF. The CDR3 DNA is TGTGCCAGCAGTTTATCTGGGGCAGGGAGGGAGCAGTACTTC.

The gene calls are TRBV11-3 and TRBJ2-3; 9 bases match TRBD2. J lost 3 bases, V lost 1 base, and 5 bases had no gene match. Germline loops: CDR1 SGHNT, CDR2 YENEEA. This CDR3 contains 16 residues. CDR3 in DNA: TGTGCCAGCAGCTTAGGCATAGCGGGAGAGACAGATACGCAGTATTTT. Protein sequence: CASSLGIAGETDTQYF. Based on the CDR3 plus reference TRBV11-3 and TRBJ2-3, the full variable domain is EAGVVQSPRYKIIEKKQPVAFWCNPISGHNTLYWYLQNLGQGPELLIRYENEEAVDDSQLPKDRFSAERLKGVDSTLKIQPAELGDSAVYLCASSLGIAGETDTQYFGPGTRLTVL.